The rows below give T cell receptor beta chains drawn from one sample of a study of graft-versus-host responses after intestinal transplantation. Profiled with immunoSEQ multiplex PCR; TCRdb holds only in-frame clones, not every one. The table lists over 70,000 clones, around 83% of them singletons. These receptors are not linked to any known antigen. The sequencing here drew on unstimulated CD8+ T cells sorted from spleen or lymph node cells, taken before intestinal transplant. These receptors were obtained from a human donor who received an intestinal transplant. The CDR3 runs from the conserved cysteine through the conserved F or W. D genes are given only for firm matches. Size is omitted from some rows. Given values are once, few, many or a class for expanded clones.

CDR3aa: CASSLGQGAYSPLHF
CDR3nt: TGTGCCAGCAGTTTAGGACAGGGGGCCTATTCACCCCTCCACTTT
abundance: .
v_gene: TRBV27
j_gene: TRBJ1-6
d_gene: TRBD1

CDR3aa: CARSLDTTGGPSGTDTQYF
CDR3nt: TGTGCCAGAAGCTTGGATACGACGGGAGGGCCCTCTGGAACAGATACGCAGTATTTT
abundance: .
v_gene: TRBV5-3
j_gene: TRBJ2-3
d_gene: TRBD2

CDR3aa: CASSPGTGGYEQYF
CDR3nt: TGTGCCAGCAGTCCGGGGACAGGGGGCTACGAGCAGTACTTC
abundance: .
v_gene: TRBV28
j_gene: TRBJ2-7
d_gene: TRBD1

CDR3aa: CASSELATDTDTQYF
CDR3nt: TGTGCCAGCAGTGAACTGGCGACAGACACAGATACGCAGTATTTT
abundance: .
v_gene: TRBV6-1
j_gene: TRBJ2-3
d_gene: .

CDR3aa: CASSLGGGRQETQYF
CDR3nt: TGCGCCAGCAGCCTCGGCGGGGGGCGCCAAGAGACCCAGTACTTC
abundance: .
v_gene: TRBV4-1
j_gene: TRBJ2-5
d_gene: TRBD2

CDR3aa: CASSLSANSYEQYF
CDR3nt: TGTGCCAGCAGCTTATCAGCTAACTCCTACGAGCAGTACTTC
abundance: .
v_gene: TRBV11-1
j_gene: TRBJ2-7
d_gene: .

CDR3aa: CASAPGQTTEAFF
CDR3nt: TGTGCCAGCGCCCCGGGACAGACCACTGAAGCTTTCTTT
abundance: .
v_gene: TRBV6-5
j_gene: TRBJ1-1
d_gene: TRBD1

CDR3aa: CATSREEGTAYGYTF
CDR3nt: TGTGCCACCAGCAGAGAGGAAGGTACGGCCTATGGCTACACCTTC
abundance: .
v_gene: TRBV15
j_gene: TRBJ1-2
d_gene: .

CDR3aa: CASSPPGTGNEQFF
CDR3nt: TGTGCCAGCAGCCCCCCCGGGACCGGAAATGAGCAGTTCTTC
abundance: .
v_gene: TRBV7-6
j_gene: TRBJ2-1
d_gene: .

CDR3aa: CASSPLHQWVTNTEAFF
CDR3nt: TGTGCCAGCAGCCCCCTCCACCAGTGGGTGACGAACACTGAAGCTTTCTTT
abundance: .
v_gene: TRBV9
j_gene: TRBJ1-1
d_gene: .

CDR3aa: CASSPAGDGYTF
CDR3nt: TGTGCCAGCAGCCCAGCGGGGGATGGCTACACCTTC
abundance: .
v_gene: TRBV7-3
j_gene: TRBJ1-2
d_gene: .

CDR3aa: CASSQITSVGYRETQYF
CDR3nt: TGCGCCAGCAGCCAGATTACTAGCGTTGGGTACCGAGAGACCCAGTACTTC
abundance: .
v_gene: TRBV4-3
j_gene: TRBJ2-5
d_gene: TRBD2

CDR3aa: CASSYSTGSEQYF
CDR3nt: TGTGCCAGCAGTTACTCCACAGGGAGCGAGCAGTACTTC
abundance: .
v_gene: TRBV6-5
j_gene: TRBJ2-7
d_gene: .

CDR3aa: CASSLEYTGELFF
CDR3nt: TGTGCCAGCAGCTTGGAGTACACCGGGGAGCTGTTTTTT
abundance: .
v_gene: TRBV5-4
j_gene: TRBJ2-2
d_gene: .

CDR3aa: CASSRTGLYEQYF
CDR3nt: TGTGCCAGCAGCCGGACAGGTCTCTACGAGCAGTACTTC
abundance: .
v_gene: TRBV27
j_gene: TRBJ2-7
d_gene: TRBD1

CDR3aa: CASCERGAVGGRQPQHF
CDR3nt: TGTGCCAGCTGTGAGAGGGGGGCTGTGGGGGGCCGTCAGCCCCAGCATTTT
abundance: .
v_gene: TRBV25-1
j_gene: TRBJ1-5
d_gene: .

CDR3aa: CASSFDRNTEAFF
CDR3nt: TGTGCCAGCAGCTTTGACAGAAACACTGAAGCTTTCTTT
abundance: .
v_gene: TRBV5-7
j_gene: TRBJ1-1
d_gene: .

CDR3aa: CASSQDGSPGELFF
CDR3nt: TGCGCCAGCAGCCAAGACGGCAGTCCCGGGGAGCTGTTTTTT
abundance: .
v_gene: TRBV4-1
j_gene: TRBJ2-2
d_gene: .

CDR3aa: CASGPSGTYNGPNYGYTF
CDR3nt: TGTGCTAGTGGCCCCTCCGGGACGTACAATGGCCCTAACTATGGCTACACCTTC
abundance: .
v_gene: TRBV12-5
j_gene: TRBJ1-2
d_gene: .

CDR3aa: CATSSTVEKRTDTQYF
CDR3nt: TGTGCCACCAGCTCTACCGTCGAAAAACGCACAGATACGCAGTATTTT
abundance: .
v_gene: TRBV15
j_gene: TRBJ2-3
d_gene: .

CDR3aa: CASSLVSGNTEAFF
CDR3nt: TGTGCCAGCAGCTTAGTGTCGGGGAACACTGAAGCTTTCTTT
abundance: .
v_gene: TRBV11-1
j_gene: TRBJ1-1
d_gene: .

CDR3aa: CASSLQGVTNEKLFF
CDR3nt: TGTGCCAGCAGTCTACAGGGGGTAACTAATGAAAAACTGTTTTTT
abundance: .
v_gene: TRBV9
j_gene: TRBJ1-4
d_gene: TRBD1

CDR3aa: CASSGESPDTQYF
CDR3nt: TGTGCCAGCAGTGGGGAGAGCCCAGATACGCAGTATTTT
abundance: .
v_gene: TRBV2
j_gene: TRBJ2-3
d_gene: .

CDR3aa: CASSHRENSYEQYF
CDR3nt: TGTGCCAGCAGCCACCGGGAAAACTCCTACGAGCAGTACTTC
abundance: .
v_gene: TRBV7-9
j_gene: TRBJ2-7
d_gene: .

CDR3aa: CASGFRTGTGYDTYEQYF
CDR3nt: TGTGCTAGTGGTTTCCGGACCGGGACAGGGTATGACACCTACGAGCAGTACTTC
abundance: .
v_gene: TRBV12-5
j_gene: TRBJ2-7
d_gene: TRBD1

CDR3aa: CASSLTGANTGELFF
CDR3nt: TGTGCCAGCAGTTTGACAGGGGCGAACACCGGGGAGCTGTTTTTT
abundance: .
v_gene: TRBV25-1
j_gene: TRBJ2-2
d_gene: TRBD1

CDR3aa: CASSLVWGGTEAFF
CDR3nt: TGTGCCAGCAGTTTAGTCTGGGGAGGCACTGAAGCTTTCTTT
abundance: once
v_gene: TRBV6-5
j_gene: TRBJ1-1
d_gene: .

CDR3aa: CASSLAREAFF
CDR3nt: TGTGCCAGCAGCTTAGCCCGGGAAGCTTTCTTT
abundance: .
v_gene: TRBV7-9
j_gene: TRBJ1-1
d_gene: .

CDR3aa: CAGGRIPIYLAGGSDEQFF
CDR3nt: TGCGCCGGAGGCAGGATACCTATATATCTAGCGGGAGGGTCAGATGAGCAGTTCTTC
abundance: .
v_gene: TRBV4-1
j_gene: TRBJ2-1
d_gene: TRBD2

CDR3aa: CASREQGARYAEAFF
CDR3nt: TGTGCCAGCAGGGAACAGGGGGCGAGGTACGCTGAAGCTTTCTTT
abundance: .
v_gene: TRBV6-5
j_gene: TRBJ1-1
d_gene: TRBD1

CDR3aa: CASSPLGYQETQYF
CDR3nt: TGTGCCAGCAGCCCCCTAGGATACCAAGAGACCCAGTACTTC
abundance: few
v_gene: TRBV6-5
j_gene: TRBJ2-5
d_gene: .

CDR3aa: CAWEASGRAYEQYF
CDR3nt: TGTGCCTGGGAGGCTAGCGGGAGGGCCTACGAGCAGTACTTC
abundance: .
v_gene: TRBV30
j_gene: TRBJ2-7
d_gene: TRBD2

CDR3aa: CASSPADRGDTQYF
CDR3nt: TGTGCCAGCAGTCCAGCCGACAGGGGAGATACGCAGTATTTT
abundance: .
v_gene: TRBV6-5
j_gene: TRBJ2-3
d_gene: TRBD1

CDR3aa: CASSPGLVYSYEQYF
CDR3nt: TGCGCCAGCAGCCCGGGACTAGTCTACTCCTACGAGCAGTACTTC
abundance: .
v_gene: TRBV4-1
j_gene: TRBJ2-7
d_gene: TRBD2

CDR3aa: CASSLIGGALNGYTF
CDR3nt: TGTGCCAGCAGCTTGATCGGGGGGGCGCTTAATGGCTACACCTTC
abundance: .
v_gene: TRBV5-4
j_gene: TRBJ1-2
d_gene: .

CDR3aa: CASSLDRAGNTIYF
CDR3nt: TGCGCCAGCAGCTTGGACAGGGCTGGAAACACCATATATTTT
abundance: .
v_gene: TRBV5-1
j_gene: TRBJ1-3
d_gene: .

CDR3aa: CASSYSSVPNEQYF
CDR3nt: TGTGCCAGCAGTTACTCCAGTGTCCCGAACGAGCAGTACTTC
abundance: .
v_gene: TRBV6-5
j_gene: TRBJ2-7
d_gene: .

CDR3aa: CASSWTGTGELFF
CDR3nt: TGTGCCAGCAGTTGGACAGGGACCGGGGAGCTGTTTTTT
abundance: .
v_gene: TRBV28
j_gene: TRBJ2-2
d_gene: TRBD1

CDR3aa: CASSPISSDVTQYF
CDR3nt: TGTGCCAGCAGCCCCATCTCTAGCGACGTGACCCAGTACTTC
abundance: .
v_gene: TRBV7-8
j_gene: TRBJ2-5
d_gene: .

CDR3aa: CASSTGTSSYEQYF
CDR3nt: TGCGCCAGCAGCACCGGGACTAGCTCCTACGAGCAGTACTTC
abundance: .
v_gene: TRBV5-1
j_gene: TRBJ2-7
d_gene: TRBD2

CDR3aa: CASSQDWDEQYF
CDR3nt: TGTGCCAGCAGCCAAGATTGGGACGAGCAGTACTTC
abundance: .
v_gene: TRBV7-9
j_gene: TRBJ2-7
d_gene: .

CDR3aa: CASSLDRVRLFF
CDR3nt: TGCGCCAGCAGCCTGGACAGGGTGCGGCTGTTTTTT
abundance: .
v_gene: TRBV4-1
j_gene: TRBJ2-2
d_gene: TRBD1

CDR3aa: CASSPPGREPLNEQYF
CDR3nt: TGTGCCAGCAGTCCGCCGGGGCGGGAGCCTCTTAACGAGCAGTACTTC
abundance: few
v_gene: TRBV28
j_gene: TRBJ2-7
d_gene: TRBD2

CDR3aa: CASSGGLTGRGGANTEAFF
CDR3nt: TGTGCCAGCAGTGGAGGACTGACAGGTAGAGGGGGGGCGAACACTGAAGCTTTCTTT
abundance: .
v_gene: TRBV28
j_gene: TRBJ1-1
d_gene: .

CDR3aa: CASSQVRVDTQYF
CDR3nt: TGCGCCAGCAGCCAAGTACGGGTAGATACGCAGTATTTT
abundance: .
v_gene: TRBV4-1
j_gene: TRBJ2-3
d_gene: .

CDR3aa: CASSLTSGSLISNEQFF
CDR3nt: TGCGCCAGCAGCTTGACTAGCGGGAGCTTAATAAGCAATGAGCAGTTCTTC
abundance: .
v_gene: TRBV5-1
j_gene: TRBJ2-1
d_gene: TRBD2

CDR3aa: CASRGLAGGADTQYF
CDR3nt: TGTGCCAGCAGGGGACTAGCGGGAGGGGCGGATACGCAGTATTTT
abundance: .
v_gene: TRBV28
j_gene: TRBJ2-3
d_gene: TRBD2

CDR3aa: CASSYSKGANEKLFF
CDR3nt: TGTGCCAGCAGTTACTCGAAGGGAGCTAATGAAAAACTGTTTTTT
abundance: .
v_gene: TRBV6-5
j_gene: TRBJ1-4
d_gene: .

CDR3aa: CASSLDPGQSGELFF
CDR3nt: TGTGCCAGCAGCTTAGATCCGGGCCAGTCCGGGGAGCTGTTTTTT
abundance: few
v_gene: TRBV11-2
j_gene: TRBJ2-2
d_gene: .

CDR3aa: CSVYDGNNSPLHF
CDR3nt: TGCAGCGTATACGACGGTAATAATTCACCCCTCCACTTT
abundance: .
v_gene: TRBV29-1
j_gene: TRBJ1-6
d_gene: .

CDR3aa: CASTWGDWGQETQYF
CDR3nt: TGCGCCAGCACTTGGGGGGACTGGGGACAAGAGACCCAGTACTTC
abundance: few
v_gene: TRBV5-1
j_gene: TRBJ2-5
d_gene: .